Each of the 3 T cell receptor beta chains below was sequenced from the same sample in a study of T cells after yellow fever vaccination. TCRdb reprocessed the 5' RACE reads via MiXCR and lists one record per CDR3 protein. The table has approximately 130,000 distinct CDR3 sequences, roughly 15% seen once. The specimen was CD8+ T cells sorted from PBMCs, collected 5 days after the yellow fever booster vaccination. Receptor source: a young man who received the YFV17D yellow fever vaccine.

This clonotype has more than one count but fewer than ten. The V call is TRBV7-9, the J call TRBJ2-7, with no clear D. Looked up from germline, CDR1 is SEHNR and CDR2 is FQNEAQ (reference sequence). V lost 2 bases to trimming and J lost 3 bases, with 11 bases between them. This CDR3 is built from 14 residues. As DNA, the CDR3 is TGTGCCAGCAGCTTAAACGATCTCGACTACGAGCAGTACTTC. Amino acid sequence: CASSLNDLDYEQYF. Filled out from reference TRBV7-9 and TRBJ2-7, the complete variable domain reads DTGVSQNPRHKITKRGQNVTFRCDPISEHNRLYWYRQTLGQGPEFLTYFQNEAQLEKSRLLSDRFSAERPKGSFSTLEIQRTEQGDSAMYLCASSLNDLDYEQYFGPGTRLTVT.

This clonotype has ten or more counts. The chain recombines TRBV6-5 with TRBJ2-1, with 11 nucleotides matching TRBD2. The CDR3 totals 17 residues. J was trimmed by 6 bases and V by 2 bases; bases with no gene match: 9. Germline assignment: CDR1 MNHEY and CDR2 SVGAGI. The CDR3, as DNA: TGTGCCAGCAGTTACCCCGATCTAGCGGGGGGTATCAATGAGCAGTTCTTC. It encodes CASSYPDLAGGINEQFF.

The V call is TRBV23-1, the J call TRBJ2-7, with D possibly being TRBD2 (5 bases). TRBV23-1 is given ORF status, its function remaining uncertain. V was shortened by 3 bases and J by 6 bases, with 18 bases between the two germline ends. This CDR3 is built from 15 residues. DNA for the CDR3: TGCGCCAGCAGTCATAAGAGGGTCTGGAAGGGCGAGCAGTACGTC. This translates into CASSHKRVWKGEQYV.